Listed here are 20 T cell receptor beta chains from one sample, sequenced in a study of shared clonotypes between healthy human individuals. TCRdb's copy holds only in-frame clones and misses some; the assay was immunoSEQ multiplex PCR. The sample holds about 2.3 million clones; about nine tenths are singletons and the top ten take more than 0.35%. The material sequenced was naive CD4+ T cells from PBMCs. Subset specified: CD45RA+ positively selected. The receptors were sampled from a man aged 18 to 30 in good health. Some clones in this sample may be carry-over from other donors' samples.

A note on this clone: Different DNA sequences within this sample yield the same CDR3. V and J are TRBV5-1 and TRBJ2-5, with a possible D match to TRBD1 (6 bases). V was trimmed by 4 bases and J by 5 bases, leaving 12 bases between them. The CDR3 has 13 amino acids. The germline V gene has CDR1 SGHRS and CDR2 YFSETQ. The CDR3 bases are TGCGCCAGCAGCCAACAGGGCGGGGAGACCCAGTACTTC. Its protein product is CASSQQGGETQYF. Combining the CDR3 with reference TRBV5-1 and TRBJ2-5 gives the whole variable domain KAGVTQTPRYLIKTRGQQVTLSCSPISGHRSVSWYQQTPGQGLQFLFEYFSETQRNKGNFPGRFSGRQFSNSRSEMNVSTLELGDSALYLCASSQQGGETQYFGPGTRLLVL.

The chain uses TRBV6-4 and TRBJ2-3; 13 bases match TRBD2. In germline, CDR1 is MRHNA, CDR2 SNTAGT. The CDR3 is made up of 15 amino acids. With 6 bases clipped from V and 1 base from J, the junction kept 1 base outside the gene matches. The CDR3 sequence is CASRGTSGGTDTQYF. The CDR3 region has the DNA TGTGCCAGCAGAGGGACTAGCGGGGGCACAGATACGCAGTATTTT.

The chain couples TRBV28 to TRBJ2-3; D may be TRBD2 (6 bases). This CDR3 has 13 amino acids. Between the trimmed V and J ends, which lost 11 bases and 1 base, there was a span of 13 bases. Germline loops: CDR1 MDHEN, CDR2 SYDVKM. Here the CDR3 DNA reads TGTGCCGGAGGGATGTTCGGCACAGATACGCAGTATTTT. This sequence encodes CAGGMFGTDTQYF. The whole variable domain, filled in from reference TRBV28 and TRBJ2-3, reads DVKVTQSSRYLVKRTGEKVFLECVQDMDHENMFWYRQDPGLGLRLIYFSYDVKMKEKGDIPEGYSVSREKKERFSLILESASTNQTSMYLCAGGMFGTDTQYFGPGTRLTVL.

CDR3 nucleotide sequence: TGTGCCAGTAGTATGCCGGGACAGGGAGTCTACGAGCAGTACTTC. Translated: CASSMPGQGVYEQYF. The rearrangement uses TRBV19 and TRBJ2-7; 9 nucleotides agree with TRBD1. J lost 3 bases, V lost 3 bases, and 6 bases had no gene match. The CDR3 runs to 15 residues. The germline V gene has CDR1 LNHDA and CDR2 SQIVND (reference sequence).

On this clone: The same CDR3 also results from other DNA sequences found in this sample. V usage is TRBV20-1 and J usage is TRBJ2-3; TRBD1 is a possible D gene (5 bases). V lost 5 bases to trimming and J lost 5 bases, with 8 bases between them. Germline V lookup: CDR1 DFQATT, CDR2 SNEGSKA (reference sequence). This CDR3 comprises 11 residues. CDR3 region: CSAPQGDTQYF. The CDR3 DNA reads as TGCAGTGCTCCTCAGGGAGATACGCAGTATTTT.

The rearrangement uses TRBV5-4 and TRBJ1-3; TRBD1 matches at 7 bases. J was trimmed by 3 bases and V by 2 bases; bases with no gene match: 2. Germline V lookup: CDR1 SGHNT, CDR2 YYREEE (reference sequence). This CDR3 region has 14 residues. This chain's CDR3 is CASSLQGNGNTIYF. The CDR3, as DNA: TGTGCCAGCAGCTTACAGGGGAATGGAAACACCATATATTTT.

The chain links TRBV5-4 to TRBJ2-7; 10 positions match TRBD2. The germline V gene has CDR1 SGHNT and CDR2 YYREEE (reference sequence). The CDR3 sequence is 17 residues long. V was pared by 3 bases and J by 4 bases, with 13 bases of the junction left unmatched. CDR3 bases: TGTGCCAGCAGCTGGGGGGGAGCGGGAGGGACTACTTACGAGCAGTACTTC. The encoded protein is CASSWGGAGGTTYEQYF.

The rearrangement links TRBV2 to TRBJ1-2, with TRBD1 identical over 7 bases. This CDR3 is 11 amino acids long. The J segment lost 7 bases and the V segment lost 6 bases, leaving 2 bases of the junction unmatched. The germline CDR1 and CDR2 sequences are SNHLY and FYNNEI. The CDR3 nucleotides read TGTGCCAGCAGCACAGGGGTTGGCTACACCTTC. Protein sequence: CASSTGVGYTF.

Worth noting for this clone: Other nucleotide sequences from this sample produce the same CDR3. The genes are TRBV7-2 and TRBJ2-7; D is unresolved. The CDR3 covers 12 residues. V was pared by 0 bases and J by 7 bases, with 7 bases between. Germline V CDR1 and CDR2: SGHTA, FQGNSA. CDR3 DNA: TGTGCCAGCAGCTTAGCTGTGGGGGAGCAGTACTTC. Its protein product is CASSLAVGEQYF.

The chain is built from TRBV5-1 and TRBJ2-5; tentative D call: TRBD2 (6 bases). This CDR3 comprises 15 residues. CDR1 and CDR2 (germline): SGHRS, YFSETQ. The V end lost 3 bases, the J end lost 2 bases, and 14 bases lay between the germline ends. The CDR3 DNA sequence: TGCGCCAGCAGCTGGGCCGGGGGTTGGCAAGAGACCCAGTACTTC. Amino acids: CASSWAGGWQETQYF.

This clone was counted once. J is TRBJ2-7 and V is TRBV6-1; 7 nucleotides match TRBD2. CDR3 length equals 17 residues. The trim removed 1 base at V and 3 bases at J, leaving 12 bases unmatched. Looked up from germline, CDR1 is MNHNS and CDR2 is SASEGT. Written as DNA, the CDR3 is TGTGCCAGCAGTGAAGGGTACCTAAGCGGGACCTACTACGAGCAGTACTTC. It translates to CASSEGYLSGTYYEQYF.

The gene calls are TRBV28 and TRBJ2-5; 10 nucleotides match TRBD1. This CDR3 has 15 residues. Unmatched junction bases numbered 5, after V lost 3 bases and J lost 4 bases. Germline values: CDR1 MDHEN, CDR2 SYDVKM. The CDR3: CASSFLRTGGETQYF. CDR3 coding DNA: TGTGCCAGCAGTTTCCTCAGGACAGGGGGAGAGACCCAGTACTTC.

A remark on this clone: One junction end does not reproduce the germline sequence, and a read error may be involved. The chain carries TRBV10-3 and TRBJ1-4; no clear D. Germline V CDR1 and CDR2: ENHRY, SYGVKD. This CDR3 contains 13 residues. The CDR3 DNA is TGTGCCATCAGTGAGTCGGGAAGTGAAAAGCTGTTTTTT. Its translation: CAISESGSEKLFF.

The chain employs TRBV27 and TRBJ2-7; D is ambiguous. Germline V gene sequence: CDR1 MNHEY, CDR2 SMNVEV (reference sequence). The CDR3 loop spans 17 amino acids. V was cut by 1 base and J by 7 bases, with 23 bases left in between. CDR3 in amino acids: CASSLCSRIYCPGEQYF. In DNA form, the CDR3 reads TGTGCCAGCAGTTTATGTTCAAGGATTTACTGCCCTGGGGAGCAGTACTTC.

CDR3 bases: TGTGCCAGCAGCTTGGGGGGGGCCGGGCAGTACTTC. Encoded protein: CASSLGGAGQYF. The rearrangement uses TRBV5-6 and TRBJ2-7; TRBD1 or TRBD2 may be the D gene (6 bases each). The V end lost 0 bases, the J end lost 9 bases, and 10 bases lay between the germline ends. In germline, CDR1 is SGHDT, CDR2 YYEEEE. CDR3 length: 12 residues.

The chain links TRBV2 to TRBJ2-5, with TRBD1 identical over 8 bases. The CDR3 contains 14 residues. The germline V gene has CDR1 SNHLY and CDR2 FYNNEI. Trimming removed 8 bases from V and 3 bases from J; junction bases left unmatched: 8. As DNA, the CDR3 is TGTGCCAGCTCCGGACAGGGACGGGAAGAGACCCAGTACTTC. It is translated as CASSGQGREETQYF.

The V and J genes are TRBV5-4 and TRBJ2-7, with 8 bases lining up with TRBD1. The CDR3 is 14 residues long. Germline V gene lookup returns CDR1 SGHNT and CDR2 YYREEE (reference sequence). The V segment lost 1 base and the J segment 6 bases; nucleotides outside the gene matches: 6. CDR3 in amino acids: CASSLQGAASEQYF. CDR3 DNA: TGTGCCAGCAGCTTGCAGGGGGCTGCTAGCGAGCAGTACTTC.

The J gene is TRBJ2-2, the V gene TRBV6-1; D not certain. This CDR3 is built from 15 residues. Trimming took off 1 base at V and 4 bases at J, with 10 bases between the two ends. CDR1 and CDR2 from the germline V gene are MNHNS and SASEGT. The CDR3 DNA sequence: TGTGCCAGCAGTGAAGGGTGGTCCGGCACCGGGGAGCTGTTTTTT. It yields the protein CASSEGWSGTGELFF.

V gene TRBV19 combines with J gene TRBJ1-1, with TRBD1 matching over 7 bases. The CDR3 spans 15 residues. CDR1 is LNHDA and CDR2 is SQIVND in the germline V gene (reference sequence). The V gene end was trimmed by 7 bases and the J gene end by 1 base; junction bases not matched to a gene: 9. This CDR3 reads CASTLRQGSNTEAFF. CDR3 nucleotides: TGTGCCAGTACCTTAAGACAGGGCTCGAACACTGAAGCTTTCTTT.

The V call is TRBV9, the J call TRBJ2-3; 8 bases line up with TRBD2. The CDR3 contains 16 residues. In germline, CDR1 is SGDLS, CDR2 YYNGEE. J was trimmed by 11 bases and V by 4 bases; bases with no gene match: 18. The CDR3 is CASSYNPFSGNHEQYF. The CDR3 nucleotides are TGTGCCAGCAGCTACAACCCCTTTAGCGGGAACCACGAGCAGTATTTT.